This T cell receptor (beta chain) was recovered during a study of T cells after yellow fever vaccination. Study summary: SMART-Seq v4 Ultra Low Input served to prepare low-cell-number fractions. Study-wide results and caveats: Clones from primary vaccination mostly reappeared after the booster (around 97% CD4, around 90% CD8). Among all clonotypes, a small share was observed in both CD4 and CD8 compartments.

The TCR cDNA carried a universal primer site and UMIs from 5'RACE template switching. TCRdb passed the 5' RACE reads through MiXCR, listing each CDR3 protein once. The sample lists 200,000 to 250,000 distinct CDR3 sequences; less than 9% were seen once. Points on this clonotype: Antigen: not known.

The receptor comes from a man between 25 and 39 years old who received the YFV17D yellow fever vaccine. This material consisted of CD4+ T cells sorted from PBMCs, taken 15 days after the yellow fever booster vaccination.

This CDR3 is CASSAQTGTDTEAFF. The CDR3 DNA is TGTGCCAGTAGCGCCCAGACAGGGACAGACACTGAAGCTTTCTTT. This chain joins TRBV19 and TRBJ1-1; TRBD1 matches at 7 bases. Germline CDR1 LNHDA, CDR2 SQIVND (reference sequence). The CDR3 runs 15 residues. Trimming cost V 6 bases and J 3 bases; bases outside gene matches: 10.